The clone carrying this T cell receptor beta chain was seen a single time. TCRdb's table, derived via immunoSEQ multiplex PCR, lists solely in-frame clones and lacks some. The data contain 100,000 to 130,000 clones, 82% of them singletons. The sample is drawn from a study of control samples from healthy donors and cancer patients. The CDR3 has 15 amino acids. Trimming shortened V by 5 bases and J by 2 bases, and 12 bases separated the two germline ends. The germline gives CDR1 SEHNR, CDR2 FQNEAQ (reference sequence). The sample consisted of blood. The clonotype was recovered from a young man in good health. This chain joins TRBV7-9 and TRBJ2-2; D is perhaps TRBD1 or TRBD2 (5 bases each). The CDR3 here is CASSLWDQNTGELFF. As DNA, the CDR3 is TGTGCCAGCAGCCTATGGGACCAAAACACCGGGGAGCTGTTTTTT. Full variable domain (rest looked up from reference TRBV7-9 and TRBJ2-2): DTGVSQNPRHKITKRGQNVTFRCDPISEHNRLYWYRQTLGQGPEFLTYFQNEAQLEKSRLLSDRFSAERPKGSFSTLEIQRTEQGDSAMYLCASSLWDQNTGELFFGEGSRLTVL.